Listed here is a single T cell receptor (beta chain). The antigen is unknown. The sample comes from a study of neoadjuvant nivolumab and ipilimumab in lung cancer. Profiling relied on immunoSEQ multiplex PCR, and the TCRdb table lists in-frame clones only, not all of them. The data hold roughly 45,000 clones, with around nine tenths observed a single time. Whole-study results and caveats: Resected-tumor TCR richness correlated positively with pretherapy blood richness.

The source material was blood, sampled before neoadjuvant nivolumab, alone or with ipilimumab. This receptor was taken from an adult with non-small cell lung cancer. Some clones in this sample may be carry-over from other donors' samples.

The CDR3 DNA reads TGTGCCAGCAGCCCTCGCGAGTCCTACGAGCAGTACTTC. Translated, it gives CASSPRESYEQYF. V gene TRBV9 combines with J gene TRBJ2-7; no firm D call. This CDR3 is 13 amino acids long. Germline V gene sequence: CDR1 SGDLS, CDR2 YYNGEE. The V gene lost 4 bases and the J gene lost 1 base, with 9 bases spanning the gap.